This T cell receptor beta chain was identified during a study of neoadjuvant anti-PD-1 for oral cavity cancer. Study background: Non-progressing patients received a fourth nivolumab dose near day 43, then surgery on days 50-56.

Study conclusions and caveats: TCR analyses covered only a few patients per response group.

The germline V and J ends were trimmed by 2 bases and 5 bases, with 21 bases remaining between them. CDR3 length: 17 residues. The germline V gene has CDR1 SGHVS and CDR2 FNYEAQ. The time point is: after neoadjuvant nivolumab, at surgical resection. Patients had newly diagnosed, untreated stage II-IVA oral cavity squamous cell carcinoma. Sequencing was performed with immunoSEQ multiplex PCR; in TCRdb, only in-frame clones are kept and a portion is missing. The sample holds roughly 9,600 clones, over 65% seen once. Notes on this clone: Its antigen is unidentified.

This rearrangement joins TRBV7-6 to TRBJ2-5; tentative D call: TRBD2 (6 bases). This receptor was identified in a person between 40 and 80 years old with oral cavity squamous cell carcinoma. This sample comprised PBMCs, obtained after nivolumab (anti-PD-1) treatment. CDR3: CASSLSTWRGRKETQYF. CDR3 DNA: TGTGCCAGCAGCTTATCAACGTGGAGGGGTAGGAAGGAGACCCAGTACTTC. The variable domain in full, completed from reference TRBV7-6 and TRBJ2-5, reads GAGVSQSPRYKVTKRGQDVALRCDPISGHVSLYWYRQALGQGPEFLTYFNYEAQQDKSGLPNDRFSAERPEGSISTLTIQRTEQRDSAMYRCASSLSTWRGRKETQYFGPGTRLLVL.